This T cell receptor beta chain is drawn from a study of cytomegalovirus exposure and HLA in healthy donors. Study results and limitations: Among TCR sequences, most were rare, though some public TCRs appeared in many donors.

To note about this clone: Antigen unknown.

Germline V CDR1 and CDR2: MNHEY, SMNVEV (reference sequence). V was clipped by 5 bases and J by 6 bases, with 17 bases between them. The CDR3 has 14 residues. Generated by immunoSEQ multiplex PCR, the TCRdb table keeps only in-frame clones and is missing some. The repertoire has over 45,000 clones, roughly 90% of them found once; the top ten carry roughly 1%. The chain uses TRBV27 and TRBJ2-7; tentative D call: TRBD2 (6 bases). The sequenced sample consisted of PBMCs. The sequence was obtained from a man aged 18 to 35 in good health and CMV-seronegative. CDR3 sequence reads: CASSLRDLGAEQYF. Here the CDR3 DNA reads TGTGCCAGCAGTCTACGGGACTTAGGCGCCGAGCAGTACTTC.